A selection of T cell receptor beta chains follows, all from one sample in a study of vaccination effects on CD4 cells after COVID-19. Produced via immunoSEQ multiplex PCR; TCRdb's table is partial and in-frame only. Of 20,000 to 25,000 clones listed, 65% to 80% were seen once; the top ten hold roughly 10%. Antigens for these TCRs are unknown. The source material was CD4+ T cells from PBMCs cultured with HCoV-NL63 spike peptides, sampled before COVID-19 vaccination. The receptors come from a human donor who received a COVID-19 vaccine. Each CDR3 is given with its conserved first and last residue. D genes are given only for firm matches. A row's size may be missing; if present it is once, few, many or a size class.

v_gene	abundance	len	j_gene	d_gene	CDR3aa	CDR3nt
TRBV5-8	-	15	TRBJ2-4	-	CASSLRVVAKNIQYF	TGTGCCAGCAGCTTACGGGTTGTAGCCAAAAACATTCAGTACTTC
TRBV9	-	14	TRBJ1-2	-	CASSVRGTGYGYTF	TGTGCCAGCAGCGTCAGGGGTACTGGCTATGGCTACACCTTC
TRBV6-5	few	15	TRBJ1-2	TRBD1	CASRVQGVANYGYTF	TGTGCCAGCAGAGTACAGGGGGTGGCTAACTATGGCTACACCTTC
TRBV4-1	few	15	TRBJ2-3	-	CASSLRLPNTDTQYF	TGCGCCAGCAGCCTCCGGCTACCTAACACAGATACGCAGTATTTT
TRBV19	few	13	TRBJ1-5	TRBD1	CASGTGGNQPQHF	TGTGCCAGTGGGACAGGGGGCAATCAGCCCCAGCATTTT
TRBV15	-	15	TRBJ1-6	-	CATSRSPGAGSPLHF	TGTGCCACCAGCAGGTCACCAGGGGCGGGTTCACCCCTCCACTTT
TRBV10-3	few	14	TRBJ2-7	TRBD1	CAISDISRGHEQYF	TGTGCCATCAGTGATATATCCAGGGGGCATGAGCAGTACTTC
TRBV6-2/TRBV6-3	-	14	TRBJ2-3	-	CASSYLYPTDTQYF	TGTGCCAGCAGTTACCTCTATCCCACAGATACGCAGTATTTT
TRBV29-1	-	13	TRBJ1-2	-	CSVPRGSMLGYTF	TGCAGCGTTCCAAGGGGGAGTATGTTGGGCTACACCTTC
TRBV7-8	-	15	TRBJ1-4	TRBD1	CASSHRQGLWEKLFF	TGTGCCAGCAGCCATAGACAGGGATTGTGGGAAAAACTGTTTTTT
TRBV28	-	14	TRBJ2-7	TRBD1	CASTPGTGLDEQYF	TGTGCCAGCACCCCCGGGACAGGGCTTGACGAGCAGTACTTC
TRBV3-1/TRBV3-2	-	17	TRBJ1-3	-	CASSQDSGAISGNTIYF	TGTGCCAGCAGCCAAGATTCCGGGGCAATCTCAGGAAACACCATATATTTT
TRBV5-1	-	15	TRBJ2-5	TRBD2	CASSLASGPQETQYF	TGCGCCAGCAGTCTCGCTAGCGGCCCTCAAGAGACCCAGTACTTC
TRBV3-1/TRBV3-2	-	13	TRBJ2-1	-	CASSQVPLAEQFF	TGTGCCAGCAGCCAAGTCCCCCTAGCTGAGCAGTTCTTC
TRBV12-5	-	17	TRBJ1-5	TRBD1	CASGFSWTGQANQPQHF	TGTGCTAGTGGTTTTTCTTGGACAGGGCAGGCCAATCAGCCCCAGCATTTT
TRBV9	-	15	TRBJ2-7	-	CASSVADTLTYEQYF	TGTGCCAGCAGCGTAGCGGACACGCTGACCTACGAGCAGTACTTC
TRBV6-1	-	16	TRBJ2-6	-	CASSVDSASGANVLTF	TGTGCCAGCAGTGTAGACAGTGCCTCTGGGGCCAACGTCCTGACTTTC
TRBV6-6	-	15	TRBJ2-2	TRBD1	CASREGQGGTGELFF	TGTGCCAGCAGAGAGGGACAGGGGGGCACCGGGGAGCTGTTTTTT
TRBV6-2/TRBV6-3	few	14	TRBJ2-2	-	CASSSPLASGELFF	TGTGCCAGCAGTTCGCCCCTAGCGTCCGGGGAGCTGTTTTTT
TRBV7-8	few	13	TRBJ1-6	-	CASSLVDNSPLHF	TGTGCCAGCAGCTTGGTAGATAATTCACCCCTCCACTTT
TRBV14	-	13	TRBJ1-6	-	CASSQNSNSPLHF	TGTGCCAGCAGCCAGAACAGTAATTCACCCCTCCACTTT
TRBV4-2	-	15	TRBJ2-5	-	CASSQGSTGQETQYF	TGTGCCAGCAGCCAAGGTTCGACGGGACAAGAGACCCAGTACTTC
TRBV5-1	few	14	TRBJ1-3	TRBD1	CASRATGSGNTIYF	TGCGCCAGCAGAGCGACAGGGAGTGGAAACACCATATATTTT
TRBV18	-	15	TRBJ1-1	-	CASSPPVLGNTEAFF	TGTGCCAGCTCACCACCCGTATTGGGGAACACTGAAGCTTTCTTT
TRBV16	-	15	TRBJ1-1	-	CASSPIWGRHTEAFF	TGTGCCAGCAGCCCCATCTGGGGCAGACACACTGAAGCTTTCTTT
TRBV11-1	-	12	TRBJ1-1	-	CASSPRNTEAFF	TGTGCCAGCAGCCCCCGGAACACTGAAGCTTTCTTT
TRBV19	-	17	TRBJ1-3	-	CATASQILRFSGNTIYF	TGTGCCACCGCTTCACAGATCCTTCGCTTCTCTGGAAACACCATATATTTT
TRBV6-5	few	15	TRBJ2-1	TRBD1	CASSPGTGSNNEQFF	TGTGCCAGCAGTCCCGGGACAGGTTCTAACAATGAGCAGTTCTTC
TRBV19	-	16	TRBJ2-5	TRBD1	CASSKGGTGWEETQYF	TGTGCCAGTAGTAAAGGGGGGACAGGGTGGGAAGAGACCCAGTACTTC
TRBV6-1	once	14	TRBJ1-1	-	CASSEGLENTEAFF	TGTGCCAGCAGTGAGGGGTTGGAGAACACTGAAGCTTTCTTT
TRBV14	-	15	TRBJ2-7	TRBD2	CASSQVQRGAGKQYF	TGTGCCAGCAGCCAAGTACAGCGGGGGGCCGGAAAGCAGTACTTC
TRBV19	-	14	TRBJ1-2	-	CASSMAGTGYGYTF	TGTGCCAGTAGTATGGCCGGGACTGGATATGGCTACACCTTC